What follows are 30 T cell receptor beta chains derived from one specimen sequenced in a study of human T cells and chemical hapten exposure (TCRdb year 2021). Libraries were built with RACE. Sequencing instrument: NextSeq 500. TCRdb reprocessed the public reads (quality trimming at Q25 with fastp, clone calling with MiXCR) and kept in-frame beta chains. Rows with a matching CDR3 protein are joined into one entry that keeps the most common DNA and genes. This sample holds about 90,000 distinct CDR3 sequences; around 9.9% were observed only once. The ten largest clones add up to around 1.1% of the sample. This specimen's time point label, per the study, means: patch test 3, about 24 weeks after DPC sensitization. Taken with the paper, the label for treatment or condition translates to: therapeutic diphenylcyclopropenone sensitization with weekly scalp DPC. Here the sequenced sample was whole blood, taken in connection with sensitization to the hapten diphenylcyclopropenone (DPC). Receptor source: a woman aged 25 to 39 with alopecia areata. Some clones in this sample may be carry-over from other donors' samples.

Many counts were recorded for this clonotype. The V call is TRBV7-3, the J call TRBJ2-1; 9 positions agree with TRBD2. Per germline, CDR1 SGHTA and CDR2 FQGTGA. This CDR3 contains 15 residues. The trim removed 6 bases at V and 2 bases at J, leaving 5 bases unmatched. The DNA for the CDR3 is TGTGCCAGCAGTACCGGGACTAGCACCTACAATGAGCAGTTCTTC. It codes for CASSTGTSTYNEQFF. Full variable domain (rest looked up from reference TRBV7-3 and TRBJ2-1): GAGVSQTPSNKVTEKGKYVELRCDPISGHTALYWYRQSLGQGPEFLIYFQGTGAADDSGLPNDRFFAVRPEGSVSTLKIQRTERGDSAVYLCASSTGTSTYNEQFFGPGTRLTVL.

The chain uses TRBV10-3 and TRBJ2-5, with TRBD1 as a possible D gene (7 bases). Germline V gives CDR1 ENHRY, CDR2 SYGVKD. CDR3 length equals 16 residues. The ends were cut back, 0 bases at V and 1 base at J, with 12 bases in the middle. CDR3 DNA sequence: TGTGCCATCAGTGAGTCTTCAGGGGGAGGCCAAGAGACCCAGTACTTC. Its translation: CAISESSGGGQETQYF.

This clonotype showed up many times. The chain carries TRBV12-3 or TRBV12-4 and TRBJ2-2; 8 positions match TRBD2. The CDR3 has 15 amino acids. Trimming cost V 6 bases and J 3 bases; bases outside gene matches: 6. The chain's CDR3 is CASSPAGEYTGELFF. The CDR3 DNA sequence: TGTGCCAGCAGCCCAGCGGGAGAGTACACCGGGGAGCTGTTTTTT.

This chain uses TRBV10-3 with TRBJ1-1; a possible D gene is TRBD1 (6 bases). Trimming took 10 bases from V and 6 from J, leaving 15 bases between them. Germline loops: CDR1 ENHRY, CDR2 SYGVKD. The CDR3 has 12 residues. CDR3 sequence (DNA): TGTGCCAGCAGAACAGGGACATCTGAAGCTTTCTTT. Translated: CASRTGTSEAFF.

In this sample, this clonotype turned up a few times. The V call is TRBV20-1, the J call TRBJ1-1; no reliable D call. Trimming took 2 bases from V and 1 from J, leaving 8 bases between them. Germline CDR1 is DFQATT and CDR2 is SNEGSKA (reference sequence). The CDR3 is made up of 13 amino acids. As DNA, the CDR3 is TGCAGTGCTAGATGGCAGGCGAACACTGAAGCTTTCTTT. As protein: CSARWQANTEAFF.

This clonotype was found a few times. This chain links TRBV28 with TRBJ2-3; possibly TRBD2 for D (5 bases). Trimming took off 6 bases at V and 3 bases at J, with 13 bases between the two ends. The CDR3 runs 14 residues. Germline V gene data show CDR1 as MDHEN and CDR2 as SYDVKM. The CDR3 region has the DNA TGTGCCAGCAGGGCGGGCGGTGAGACAGATACGCAGTATTTT. It yields the protein CASRAGGETDTQYF.

This clonotype has more than one count but fewer than ten. This chain joins TRBV3-1 and TRBJ1-1; D may be TRBD1 (5 bases). V was cut by 0 bases and J by 8 bases, with 13 bases left in between. The germline V gene encodes CDR1 LGHDT and CDR2 YNNKEL (reference sequence). The CDR3 length is 14 residues. CDR3 DNA sequence: TGTGCCAGCAGCCAAGATGGGGCCGTGGGCGAAGCTTTCTTT. This encodes CASSQDGAVGEAFF.

V and J are TRBV7-9 and TRBJ1-5, with TRBD1 matching 8 bases. CDR1 SEHNR and CDR2 FQNEAQ come from the germline V gene (reference sequence). V dropped 1 base and J dropped 6; count of bases not matched to a gene: 5. CDR3 size: 15 residues. The CDR3 sequence is CASSLGAGGGQPQHF. CDR3 coding DNA: TGTGCCAGCAGCTTAGGGGCAGGGGGCGGTCAGCCCCAGCATTTT.

The chain combines TRBV18 with TRBJ1-1; tentatively, D is TRBD1 (5 bases). In germline, CDR1 is KGHSH, CDR2 LQKENI. This CDR3 spans 15 amino acids. Trimming stripped 3 bases from V and 1 base from J, with 12 bases between. The CDR3 nucleotides read TGTGCCAGCTCACCCATTAGGGGAGAGAACACTGAAGCTTTCTTT. It yields the protein CASSPIRGENTEAFF.

The gene calls are TRBV3-1 and TRBJ2-7, with TRBD2 as a possible D gene (5 bases). Between the trimmed V and J ends, which lost 5 bases and 7 bases, there was a span of 15 bases. Looked up from germline, CDR1 is LGHDT and CDR2 is YNNKEL (reference sequence). The CDR3 loop spans 13 amino acids. The DNA for the CDR3 is TGTGCCAGCAGCGGACGGACCCCGGGGGAGCAGTACTTC. As protein: CASSGRTPGEQYF.

The chain links TRBV7-2 to TRBJ2-1; D is ambiguous. Trimming removed 5 bases from V and 10 bases from J, with 12 bases in between. CDR3 length: 12 residues. The germline V gene has CDR1 SGHTA and CDR2 FQGNSA. CDR3 residues: CASSPTAREQFF. As DNA, the CDR3 is TGTGCCAGCAGCCCCACAGCCCGCGAGCAGTTCTTC.

At least ten counts were recorded for this clonotype. This chain connects TRBV30 to TRBJ1-6; TRBD1 agrees at 9 bases. There are 14 residues in the CDR3. Germline lookup yields CDR1 GTSNPN and CDR2 SVGIG (reference sequence). The trim removed 4 bases at V and 9 bases at J, leaving 7 bases unmatched. CDR3 residues: CAWNRDRVGSPLHF. The DNA for the CDR3 is TGTGCCTGGAACCGGGACAGGGTCGGTTCACCCCTCCACTTT. The full variable domain, in which reference TRBV30 and TRBJ1-6 provide the parts outside the CDR3, is SQTIHQWPATLVQPVGSPLSLECTVEGTSNPNLYWYRQAAGRGLQLLFYSVGIGQISSEVPQNLSASRPQDRQFILSSKKLLLSDSGFYLCAWNRDRVGSPLHFGNGTRLTVT.

This clonotype occurred many times. CDR3 nucleotides: TGTGCCAGCAGCCAAGAGCCGGGACAGGTCTACAATGAGCAGTTCTTC. This sequence encodes CASSQEPGQVYNEQFF. This chain connects TRBV14 to TRBJ2-1; 8 bases match TRBD1. The CDR3 consists of 16 residues. The germline CDR1 and CDR2 sequences are SGHDN and FVKESK. With V trimmed by 0 bases and J by 3 bases, 4 bases remained unmatched.

There are many counts of this clonotype. This chain links TRBV5-1 with TRBJ2-2; TRBD1 might be the D (5 bases). The CDR3 runs to 13 residues. V gave up 6 bases and J gave up 3 bases, with 9 bases separating them. Per germline, CDR1 SGHRS and CDR2 YFSETQ. CDR3 sequence reads: CASTPGYTGELFF. The CDR3 DNA sequence: TGCGCCAGCACTCCAGGGTACACCGGGGAGCTGTTTTTT.

There are many counts of this clonotype. V and J are TRBV5-5 and TRBJ2-2; D is undetermined. Trimming shortened V by 0 bases and J by 6 bases, and 18 bases separated the two germline ends. This CDR3 contains 17 residues. CDR1 is SGHKS and CDR2 is YYEKEE in the germline V gene (reference sequence). CDR3 DNA sequence: TGTGCCAGCAGCTTGGCTAGTGCCCAAGTCGTATCCGGGGAGCTGTTTTTT. It yields the protein CASSLASAQVVSGELFF. The whole variable domain, filled in from reference TRBV5-5 and TRBJ2-2, reads DAGVTQSPTHLIKTRGQQVTLRCSPISGHKSVSWYQQVLGQGPQFIFQYYEKEERGRGNFPDRFSARQFPNYSSELNVNALLLGDSALYLCASSLASAQVVSGELFFGEGSRLTVL.

Details on this clonotype: A much larger clone differs from this one at a single base, so this may be a read error. This chain joins TRBV18 and TRBJ1-1; 9 nucleotides match TRBD1. Germline V gives CDR1 KGHSH, CDR2 LQKENI. The CDR3 is 14 amino acids. CDR3 coding DNA: TGTGTCAGCTCACAGGGGGCCCCGGGTACTGAAGCTTTCTTT. This gives the protein CVSSQGAPGTEAFF.

This clonotype was counted many times. V gene TRBV18 combines with J gene TRBJ2-5, with D possibly matching TRBD2 (7 bases). Germline loops: CDR1 KGHSH, CDR2 LQKENI. V was shortened by 3 bases and J by 5 bases, with 13 bases between the two germline ends. The CDR3 is 14 residues long. In DNA, the CDR3 is TGTGCCAGCTCACCGCCCGGGGGGCTGGAGACCCAGTACTTC. This encodes CASSPPGGLETQYF.

This clonotype has at least ten counts. This rearrangement joins TRBV7-2 to TRBJ1-1; D is uncertain. The V gene lost 5 bases and the J gene lost 10 bases, with 17 bases spanning the gap. CDR1 is SGHTA and CDR2 is FQGNSA in the germline V gene. This CDR3 spans 13 amino acids. The CDR3 nucleotides are TGTGCCAGCAGCCCAACCGGGTCGTTGGCAGCTTTCTTT. Amino acid sequence: CASSPTGSLAAFF.

This clonotype was seen a handful of times. The chain carries TRBV2 and TRBJ2-2; a possible D gene is TRBD2 (6 bases). V lost 6 bases and J 3 bases, leaving 11 bases between the germline ends. The CDR3 is 14 residues long. CDR1 and CDR2 from the germline V gene are SNHLY and FYNNEI. This chain's CDR3 is CASRAWGDTGELFF. The CDR3 bases are TGTGCCAGCAGGGCCTGGGGGGACACCGGGGAGCTGTTTTTT.

At least ten counts were recorded for this clonotype. The chain employs TRBV5-1 and TRBJ2-2; D remains unclear. V lost 1 base to trimming and J lost 4 bases, with 8 bases between them. The CDR3 covers 14 residues. Germline CDR1 is SGHRS and CDR2 is YFSETQ. The CDR3 region is CASSLQVSTGELFF. The DNA for the CDR3 is TGCGCCAGCAGCTTGCAGGTCTCCACCGGGGAGCTGTTTTTT.

This clonotype was detected many times. The chain has TRBV7-2 and TRBJ2-7; 8 bases agree with TRBD1. CDR3 length: 14 amino acids. The ends lost 5 bases at V and 2 bases at J; junction bases unmatched: 5. Germline-derived CDR1 and CDR2 are SGHTA and FQGNSA. CDR3 sequence: CASSHRTGTYEQYF. CDR3 coding DNA: TGTGCCAGCAGCCATCGGACAGGGACCTACGAGCAGTACTTC.

This clonotype was detected ten times or more. J is TRBJ2-5 and V is TRBV20-1; possible D gene TRBD2, 5 bases. Germline lookup yields CDR1 DFQATT and CDR2 SNEGSKA (reference sequence). This CDR3 has 14 amino acids. Trimming stripped 8 bases from V and 1 base from J, with 17 bases between. CDR3 DNA: TGCAGTTCCATTACCCGGACTCTCCAAGAGACCCAGTACTTC. It translates to CSSITRTLQETQYF.

The chain uses TRBV20-1 and TRBJ2-1; D gene uncertain. Germline V gene lookup returns CDR1 DFQATT and CDR2 SNEGSKA (reference sequence). The CDR3 is made up of 10 amino acids. The ends were cut back, 6 bases at V and 9 bases at J, with 9 bases in the middle. The CDR3 protein is CSAPVSEQFF. DNA for the CDR3: TGCAGTGCCCCGGTCAGTGAGCAGTTCTTC.

The chain joins TRBV4-2 to TRBJ2-3; tentative D call: TRBD2 (6 bases). V dropped 2 bases and J dropped 0 bases, with 24 bases sitting between them. This CDR3 region has 20 residues. Germline V gene lookup returns CDR1 LGHNA and CDR2 YNFKEQ. The DNA for the CDR3 is TGTGCCAGCAGCCAACTACCCCTAGCGCCCGGATACCTTAGCACAGATACGCAGTATTTT. Encoded protein: CASSQLPLAPGYLSTDTQYF.

The sample holds many counts of this clonotype. The gene calls are TRBV18 and TRBJ2-5; no clear D gene. V was clipped by 2 bases and J by 4 bases, with 8 bases between them. CDR3 length: 13 amino acids. The V gene's germline CDR1 is KGHSH and CDR2 LQKENI. DNA of the CDR3: TGTGCCAGCTCACCAATAGGTCGAGAGACCCAGTACTTC. It translates to CASSPIGRETQYF.

This clonotype showed up many times. The rearrangement joins TRBV5-1 to TRBJ1-4; D gene unclear. The germline V gene encodes CDR1 SGHRS and CDR2 YFSETQ. V was trimmed by 1 base and J by 0 bases, leaving 4 bases between them. This CDR3 has 14 amino acids. The CDR3 DNA is TGCGCCAGCAGCTTGACAGCAACTAATGAAAAACTGTTTTTT. Translation gives CASSLTATNEKLFF.

Ten or more counts support this clonotype. The chain employs TRBV20-1 and TRBJ2-3; D perhaps matches TRBD2 (6 bases). V was clipped by 4 bases and J by 0 bases, with 11 bases between them. The length of the CDR3 is 14 residues. Germline values: CDR1 DFQATT, CDR2 SNEGSKA (reference sequence). In DNA, the CDR3 is TGCAGTGCTACCGGGACTTCAAGCACAGATACGCAGTATTTT. Translation gives CSATGTSSTDTQYF.

This clonotype came up many times. V is TRBV6-6 and J is TRBJ2-3; D is undetermined. The V end was cut by 4 bases, the J end by 5 bases, with 7 bases between. This CDR3 is built from 12 residues. CDR1 and CDR2 from the germline V gene are MNHNY and SVGAGI (reference sequence). The CDR3 spells CASSFPGDTQYF. In nucleotides, the CDR3 is TGTGCCAGCAGTTTCCCAGGAGATACGCAGTATTTT.

This clonotype was detected many times. This chain links TRBV4-3 with TRBJ2-1; weak D call: TRBD2 (5 bases). This CDR3 has 15 residues. Trimming removed 4 bases at V and 9 bases at J, with 19 bases between. Germline V gene data show CDR1 as LGHNA and CDR2 as YSLEER. CDR3 amino acids: CASSRRLADTPEQFF. In nucleotides, the CDR3 is TGCGCCAGCAGCCGGAGGCTCGCCGACACCCCTGAGCAGTTCTTC.

This clonotype was detected a few times. The chain's CDR3 is CASSLTDNTEAFF. CDR3 nucleotide sequence: TGTGCCAGCAGCTTGACAGATAACACTGAAGCTTTCTTT. The V and J genes are TRBV11-3 and TRBJ1-1, with D maybe TRBD1 (5 bases). The CDR3 is 13 amino acids. Germline assignment: CDR1 SGHNT and CDR2 YENEEA. Trimming removed 3 bases at V and 2 bases at J, with 7 bases between.